What follows are 10 T cell receptor beta chains derived from one specimen sequenced in a study of Ad26.COV2.S vaccination and SARS-CoV-2 variants. Treatment here: around 19 received Ad26.COV2.S at low or high dose, single or two shots; about 5 received placebo; per-sample allocation not given. Sampling was done on day 63 after the first vaccine or placebo injection. Some clones are missing from TCRdb's copy, which holds only in-frame ones; the method was immunoSEQ multiplex PCR. The sample lists about 680,000 clones, around 92% occurring once. Sequenced material: peripheral blood, taken in a trial of Ad26.COV2.S vaccine versus placebo. These receptors all come from a person aged 18-65 years who received the Ad26.COV2.S COVID-19 vaccine or a placebo.

In this sample, this clone turned up once. The chain couples TRBV25-1 to TRBJ2-3, with a tentative D call TRBD2 (7 bases). Germline V lookup: CDR1 MGHDK, CDR2 SYGVNS. Trimming left V 5 bases short and J 2 bases short, with 14 bases between. This CDR3 has 15 amino acids. The CDR3, as DNA: TGTGCCAGCAGTCGGGGAGGGACATTCACAGATACGCAGTATTTT. This translates into CASSRGGTFTDTQYF.

Comments on this clone: The same CDR3 is also encoded by other DNA sequences in this sample. The chain carries TRBV12-3 or TRBV12-4 and TRBJ2-7; tentative D call: TRBD2 (6 bases). This CDR3 is 13 amino acids long. V was pared by 5 bases and J by 0 bases, with 8 bases between. DNA for the CDR3: TGTGCCAGCAGTCTGCGGGGCTCCTACGAGCAGTACTTC. Protein sequence: CASSLRGSYEQYF.

This chain uses TRBV12-3 or TRBV12-4 with TRBJ2-1; 10 nucleotides agree with TRBD2. The CDR3 runs 12 residues. Germline trimming cut 1 base from V and 15 bases from J; bases unmatched to any gene: 3. The CDR3 coding sequence is TGTGCCAGCAGTTTAGGGACTAGCGGACCGTTCTTC. It codes for CASSLGTSGPFF.

This rearrangement joins TRBV6-2 or TRBV6-3 to TRBJ2-3; 15 positions match TRBD2. This CDR3 has 18 amino acids. With V trimmed by 3 bases and J by 0 bases, 4 bases remained unmatched. Germline lookup yields CDR1 MNHEY and CDR2 SVGEGT. CDR3 bases: TGTGCCAGCAGTTATGGACTAGCGGGGGGGCCAAGCACAGATACGCAGTATTTT. Translating it yields CASSYGLAGGPSTDTQYF.

The chain is built from TRBV6-5 and TRBJ2-2; 10 positions agree with TRBD2. The CDR3 length is 12 residues. Germline V gene lookup returns CDR1 MNHEY and CDR2 SVGAGI. Trimming cost V 10 bases and J 5 bases; bases outside gene matches: 1. CDR3 residues: CATSGRTGELFF. CDR3 in DNA: TGTGCCACTAGCGGGAGAACCGGGGAGCTGTTTTTT.

The chain is built from TRBV18 and TRBJ2-2, with 10 bases identical to TRBD1. Germline trimming cut 3 bases from V and 6 bases from J; bases unmatched to any gene: 7. The CDR3 contains 16 residues. Looked up from germline, CDR1 is KGHSH and CDR2 is LQKENI. CDR3 loop: CASSPGTGVMAGELFF. Here the CDR3 DNA reads TGTGCCAGCTCACCTGGGACAGGGGTGATGGCCGGGGAGCTGTTTTTT.

CDR3 sequence reads: CASSPQGWGQGYGYTF. In nucleotides, the CDR3 is TGTGCCAGCAGTCCCCAGGGGTGGGGACAAGGCTATGGCTACACCTTC. The chain employs TRBV27 and TRBJ1-2, with D tentatively TRBD1 (6 bases). This CDR3 spans 16 amino acids. Germline CDR1 and CDR2: MNHEY and SMNVEV (reference sequence). The germline V and J ends were trimmed by 5 bases and 4 bases, with 20 bases remaining between them.

The J gene is TRBJ1-2, the V gene TRBV6-5; possible D gene TRBD1, 5 bases. V lost 2 bases, J lost 0 bases, and 10 bases lay in between. CDR3 length equals 15 residues. Per germline, CDR1 MNHEY and CDR2 SVGAGI. The CDR3: CASSYGDGTNYGYTF. The CDR3 nucleotides are TGTGCCAGCAGTTACGGGGACGGAACTAACTATGGCTACACCTTC.

The chain recombines TRBV5-1 with TRBJ2-1; 10 bases line up with TRBD2. Germline V gene data show CDR1 as SGHRS and CDR2 as YFSETQ. V gave up 3 bases and J gave up 8 bases; unmatched junction bases: 2. This CDR3 comprises 13 residues. The DNA for the CDR3 is TGCGCCAGCAGCTCTAGCGGGGGCGATGAGCAGTTCTTC. It encodes CASSSSGGDEQFF.

The V gene is TRBV5-1, the J gene TRBJ2-1; D not certain. CDR1 is SGHRS, CDR2 YFSETQ, per germline. The ends were cut back, 0 bases at V and 0 bases at J, with 7 bases in the middle. CDR3 length equals 15 residues. The CDR3 spells CASSLEALSYNEQFF. The DNA of the CDR3 is TGCGCCAGCAGCTTGGAAGCACTCTCCTACAATGAGCAGTTCTTC.